The 24 T cell receptor beta chains below were found in one sample sequenced in a study of cytomegalovirus exposure and HLA in healthy donors (dated by TCRdb to about 2017). The library was produced with the immunoSEQ multiplex PCR assay. The multiplex PCR relied on a mix of 60 forward primers for TCR Vbeta segments and 13 reverse primers for TCR Jbeta segments. The clones in this table, taken by TCRdb from immuneACCESS, are in-frame only. Not every clone is retained; where verified, under half of the shortfall comes from an unresolved V gene, and the cause of the rest is unknown. The sample includes about 220,000 clones, with over 80% observed a single time. The top ten clones comprise over 0.65% of the sample. Sequenced input: PBMCs. The receptors originated from a boy between 2 and 15 years old in good health and CMV-seronegative.

The chain combines TRBV7-2 with TRBJ2-1; 12 positions agree with TRBD2. Germline assignment: CDR1 SGHTA and CDR2 FQGNSA. The CDR3 has 17 amino acids. With 3 bases clipped from V and 1 base from J, the junction kept 4 bases outside the gene matches. The DNA of the CDR3 is TGTGCCAGCAGCTTCTGGACTAGCGGGGTATCCTACAATGAGCAGTTCTTC. Its translation is CASSFWTSGVSYNEQFF.

This clone was counted only a few times. The rearrangement joins TRBV28 to TRBJ1-1, with D unresolved. This CDR3 has 13 residues. CDR1 is MDHEN and CDR2 is SYDVKM in the germline V gene. V gave up 6 bases and J gave up 7 bases, with 15 bases separating them. CDR3 sequence (DNA): TGTGCCAGCAGAGGCCCGAGGGAGGGTGAAGCTTTCTTT. Protein sequence: CASRGPREGEAFF.

The CDR3 is CASSVGGQLANYGYTF. CDR3 DNA sequence: TGTGCCAGCAGCGTAGGGGGACAGTTGGCTAACTATGGCTACACCTTC. J is TRBJ1-2 and V is TRBV9; 7 positions match TRBD1. The CDR3 extends over 16 amino acids. J lost 0 bases, V lost 0 bases, and 5 bases had no gene match. Germline CDR1 and CDR2: SGDLS and YYNGEE.

The gene calls are TRBV5-4 and TRBJ2-1; 7 bases are shared with TRBD1. The CDR3 loop spans 13 amino acids. V dropped 0 bases and J dropped 6; count of bases not matched to a gene: 0. In germline, CDR1 is SGHNT, CDR2 YYREEE (reference sequence). CDR3 loop: CASSLAGGNEQFF. CDR3 nucleotide sequence: TGTGCCAGCAGCTTGGCAGGGGGCAATGAGCAGTTCTTC. Full variable domain (rest looked up from reference TRBV5-4 and TRBJ2-1): ETGVTQSPTHLIKTRGQQVTLRCSSQSGHNTVSWYQQALGQGPQFIFQYYREEENGRGNFPPRFSGLQFPNYSSELNVNALELDDSALYLCASSLAGGNEQFFGPGTRLTVL.

This rearrangement joins TRBV2 to TRBJ2-7; the D gene is possibly TRBD2 (6 bases). Trimming left V 4 bases short and J 3 bases short, with 13 bases between. Germline V gene sequence: CDR1 SNHLY, CDR2 FYNNEI. CDR3 length: 14 amino acids. The CDR3 spells CASSARLVNYEQYF. In DNA form, the CDR3 reads TGTGCCAGCAGTGCACGACTAGTAAACTACGAGCAGTACTTC.

J is TRBJ1-2 and V is TRBV2; 8 nucleotides align to TRBD1. The V gene's germline CDR1 is SNHLY and CDR2 FYNNEI. The J segment lost 4 bases and the V segment lost 6 bases, leaving 4 bases of the junction unmatched. CDR3 size: 13 residues. The CDR3 protein is CASRDRVGYGYTF. CDR3 bases: TGTGCCAGCAGGGACAGGGTAGGCTATGGCTACACCTTC. The full variable domain, its missing parts supplied by reference TRBV2 and TRBJ1-2, is EPEVTQTPSHQVTQMGQEVILRCVPISNHLYFYWYRQILGQKVEFLVSFYNNEISEKSEIFDDQFSVERPDGSNFTLKIRSTKLEDSAMYFCASRDRVGYGYTFGSGTRLTVV.

The sample holds one count of this clone. The V and J genes are TRBV5-4 and TRBJ2-2; D uncertain. This CDR3 spans 11 amino acids. Germline V gene sequence: CDR1 SGHNT, CDR2 YYREEE (reference sequence). The V end was cut by 3 bases, the J end by 8 bases, with 5 bases between. The CDR3 coding sequence is TGTGCCAGCAGCTCCATGGGGGAGCTGTTTTTT. This gives the protein CASSSMGELFF.

Regarding this clone: A read error may account for a junction end that differs from germline. The chain is built from TRBV6-1 and TRBJ1-5; D call uncertain. Germline CDR1 and CDR2: MNHNS and SASEGT. This CDR3 has 13 amino acids. CDR3 coding DNA: TGTGCCAGCACTGAACGTGGCAATCAGCCCCAGCATTTT. This translates into CASTERGNQPQHF.

V usage is TRBV5-1 and J usage is TRBJ2-2; 7 nucleotides match TRBD1. CDR3 length: 15 amino acids. With V trimmed by 4 bases and J by 7 bases, 10 bases remained unmatched. Germline V lookup: CDR1 SGHRS, CDR2 YFSETQ. DNA of the CDR3: TGCGCCAGCAGCCCAACAGGGGCCCTCTTCGGGGAGCTGTTTTTT. Protein sequence: CASSPTGALFGELFF.

The gene calls are TRBV4-1 and TRBJ2-1; the match to TRBD2 covers 9 bases. The length of the CDR3 is 14 residues. With V trimmed by 0 bases and J by 10 bases, 4 bases remained unmatched. Germline values: CDR1 MGHRA, CDR2 YSYEKL. CDR3: CASSQDPAGGEQFF. Written as DNA, the CDR3 is TGCGCCAGCAGCCAAGACCCAGCGGGGGGCGAGCAGTTCTTC.

To note about this clone: Different DNA sequences within this sample yield the same CDR3. J is TRBJ2-3 and V is TRBV11-2, with 8 bases matching TRBD1. The CDR3 is 14 amino acids. CDR1 is SGHAT and CDR2 is FQNNGV in the germline V gene. With V trimmed by 1 base and J by 6 bases, 3 bases remained unmatched. CDR3 loop: CASSLVQGADTQYF. CDR3 DNA: TGTGCCAGCAGCTTAGTGCAGGGGGCGGATACGCAGTATTTT.

The chain couples TRBV25-1 to TRBJ2-1; TRBD2 is a possible D gene (6 bases). This CDR3 is built from 15 residues. V was cut by 3 bases and J by 3 bases, with 12 bases left in between. Germline loops: CDR1 MGHDK, CDR2 SYGVNS. The CDR3 bases are TGTGCCAGCAGTGATTCGGGACTCGGCTACAATGAGCAGTTCTTC. Encoded protein: CASSDSGLGYNEQFF.

This clone was counted once. The J gene is TRBJ2-1, the V gene TRBV9, with 12 bases fitting TRBD2. Germline CDR1 SGDLS, CDR2 YYNGEE. This CDR3 is built from 15 residues. With 4 bases clipped from V and 5 bases from J, the junction kept 4 bases outside the gene matches. The CDR3 DNA reads TGTGCCAGCAGCCCTAGCGGGGGGGCCAACAATGAGCAGTTCTTC. This encodes CASSPSGGANNEQFF.

V usage is TRBV7-9 and J usage is TRBJ1-6; D gene uncertain. The CDR3 runs to 14 residues. CDR1 and CDR2 from the germline V gene are SEHNR and FQNEAQ (reference sequence). The V end was cut by 8 bases, the J end by 4 bases, with 12 bases between. CDR3 sequence: CASSRVLYNSPLHF. DNA of the CDR3: TGTGCCAGCTCCCGGGTTCTTTATAATTCACCCCTCCACTTT.

This clone was seen a single time. This chain uses TRBV7-9 with TRBJ1-2; D is uncertain. The CDR3 sequence is 13 residues long. Trimming shortened V by 6 bases and J by 4 bases, and 12 bases separated the two germline ends. The germline V gene has CDR1 SEHNR and CDR2 FQNEAQ (reference sequence). CDR3 protein: CASRNQFFYGYTF. The CDR3 bases are TGTGCCAGCAGAAACCAGTTTTTCTATGGCTACACCTTC.

This chain links TRBV5-1 with TRBJ2-1; tentative D call: TRBD2 (6 bases). CDR1 SGHRS and CDR2 YFSETQ come from the germline V gene. The CDR3 is 19 amino acids. V gave up 3 bases and J gave up 0 bases, with 22 bases separating them. The CDR3 loop is CASSSGPTSSGSSYNEQFF. The DNA of the CDR3 is TGCGCCAGCAGCTCGGGCCCCACGAGTAGCGGCAGCTCCTACAATGAGCAGTTCTTC.

As DNA, the CDR3 is TGTGCCAGCAGCGCGACAGGGTCAGCTGGCTACACCTTC. Protein product: CASSATGSAGYTF. The V call is TRBV7-2, the J call TRBJ1-2; 7 nucleotides match TRBD1. The CDR3 is 13 amino acids. Germline loops: CDR1 SGHTA, CDR2 FQGNSA. The junction had 7 bases not matched to a gene; V was cut back by 5 bases and J by 7 bases.

The CDR3 protein is CASSLGQAWEQYF. The CDR3 DNA is TGTGCCAGCAGCCTCGGACAGGCGTGGGAGCAGTACTTC. The V and J genes are TRBV5-6 and TRBJ2-7; 7 positions agree with TRBD1. Germline CDR1 and CDR2: SGHDT and YYEEEE. With V trimmed by 4 bases and J by 7 bases, 8 bases remained unmatched. The CDR3 covers 13 residues.

This clone was counted a single time. This chain connects TRBV7-9 to TRBJ2-5; TRBD1 matches 10 bases. The CDR3 is made up of 15 amino acids. CDR1 and CDR2 from the germline V gene are SEHNR and FQNEAQ (reference sequence). V lost 5 bases to trimming and J lost 7 bases; unmatched junction nucleotides: 10. CDR3 loop: CASSPDRGSGATQYF. CDR3 in DNA: TGTGCCAGCAGCCCGGACAGGGGGTCTGGGGCGACCCAGTACTTC.

This chain links TRBV6-6 with TRBJ1-5; no clear D gene. The CDR3 loop spans 16 amino acids. CDR1 and CDR2 from the germline V gene are MNHNY and SVGAGI (reference sequence). Trimming stripped 2 bases from V and 1 base from J, with 12 bases between. The CDR3 DNA reads TGTGCCAGCAGTTACAACGCACCAGAAAGCAATCAGCCCCAGCATTTT. Translating gives CASSYNAPESNQPQHF.

The sample holds a few counts of this clone. The rearrangement uses TRBV13 and TRBJ1-2; TRBD1 aligns across 7 bases. Germline values: CDR1 PRHDT, CDR2 FYEKMQ (reference sequence). Germline trimming cut 3 bases from V and 6 bases from J; bases unmatched to any gene: 7. This CDR3 comprises 14 residues. The CDR3 sequence: CASSFAQGVDGYTF. The CDR3 region has the DNA TGTGCCAGCAGCTTCGCCCAGGGGGTTGATGGCTACACCTTC.

The V call is TRBV10-3, the J call TRBJ1-1; D may be TRBD1 (6 bases). The CDR3 contains 14 residues. Trimming left V 5 bases short and J 0 bases short, with 10 bases between. Germline-derived CDR1 and CDR2 are ENHRY and SYGVKD. The CDR3 spells CAISQSGVNTEAFF. CDR3 nucleotide sequence: TGTGCCATCAGTCAATCAGGGGTGAACACTGAAGCTTTCTTT.

The chain couples TRBV9 to TRBJ2-3; TRBD1 matches 9 bases. Germline CDR1 SGDLS, CDR2 YYNGEE. V trimming: 1 base; J trimming: 6 bases; junction bases outside the gene matches: 15. CDR3 size: 18 residues. The CDR3 DNA is TGTGCCAGCAGCGTAACAGGGACAACAGGGGGCGCCGCGGATACGCAGTATTTT. Amino acid sequence: CASSVTGTTGGAADTQYF.

The chain employs TRBV6-4 and TRBJ2-1; possibly TRBD2 for D (5 bases). The CDR3 is 16 amino acids. Germline loops: CDR1 MRHNA, CDR2 SNTAGT. V lost 0 bases to trimming and J lost 5 bases, with 14 bases between them. CDR3 coding DNA: TGTGCCAGCAGTGACTCTTCGCGCGGGCATCACAATGAGCAGTTCTTC. It encodes CASSDSSRGHHNEQFF.